Listed below are T cell receptor beta chains from one sample, sequenced in a study of shared clonotypes between healthy human individuals. Produced via immunoSEQ multiplex PCR; TCRdb's table is partial and in-frame only. Seen here are about 1.1 million clones, approximately 80% observed once, and the top ten hold roughly 0.83%. The sample taken for sequencing was memory CD4+ T cells from PBMCs. Receptors were obtained from a man younger than 35 in good health. Some clones in this sample may be carry-over from other donors' samples. Both conserved end residues are part of each CDR3. A D gene is named only where the DNA matches it firmly. Only part of the rows carry a size: once, few, many, or a class if the clone is expanded.

clone size	V gene	CDR3 length	D gene	J gene	CDR3 protein	CDR3 DNA
NA	TRBV9	16	TRBD2	TRBJ2-1	CASSVVGTSDYNEQFF	TGTGCCAGCAGCGTAGTTGGGACTAGCGACTACAATGAGCAGTTCTTC
NA	TRBV30	13	NA	TRBJ1-2	CAWVGGNNYGYTF	TGTGCCTGGGTAGGAGGGAACAACTATGGCTACACCTTC
many	TRBV27	11	NA	TRBJ1-1	CASRRYSEAFF	TGTGCCAGCAGACGTTACTCTGAAGCTTTCTTT
NA	TRBV4-3	13	NA	TRBJ2-5	CASSQGVGETQYF	TGCGCCAGCAGCCAAGGGGTTGGAGAGACCCAGTACTTC
NA	TRBV12-5	15	TRBD1	TRBJ2-1	CASGTGTGRVNEQFF	TGTGCTAGTGGAACCGGGACAGGGAGAGTCAATGAGCAGTTCTTC
NA	TRBV19	15	NA	TRBJ2-1	CASSPWKGLYNEQFF	TGTGCCAGTAGTCCCTGGAAGGGGCTCTACAATGAGCAGTTCTTC
NA	TRBV27	14	TRBD2	TRBJ2-2	CASSLLAGAGELFF	TGTGCCAGCAGTTTACTAGCGGGGGCCGGGGAGCTGTTTTTT
NA	TRBV7-2	15	TRBD2	TRBJ2-7	CASSLAASGRGEQYF	TGTGCCAGCAGCTTAGCGGCTAGCGGGAGGGGGGAGCAGTACTTC
few	TRBV7-3	16	TRBD2	TRBJ2-2	CASSSGLAGATGELFF	TGTGCCAGCAGCTCAGGACTAGCGGGAGCCACCGGGGAGCTGTTTTTT
NA	TRBV2	15	TRBD1	TRBJ1-2	CASRAGTGDIYGYTF	TGTGCCAGCAGGGCCGGGACAGGGGACATCTATGGCTACACCTTC
once	TRBV7-7	14	TRBD2	TRBJ2-3	CASSSGLAGATQYF	TGTGCCAGCAGCTCGGGACTAGCGGGAGCTACGCAGTATTTT
NA	TRBV7-3	16	NA	TRBJ2-2	CASSSPGDKNTGELFF	TGTGCCAGCAGCTCCCCGGGAGATAAGAACACCGGGGAGCTGTTTTTT
NA	TRBV20-1	10	NA	TRBJ1-2	CSAFYYGYTF	TGCAGTGCTTTTTACTATGGCTACACCTTC
NA	TRBV28	14	NA	TRBJ2-2	CASRESRGGGELFF	TGTGCCAGCAGAGAGTCCAGGGGTGGAGGGGAGCTGTTTTTT
NA	TRBV29-1	12	TRBD1	TRBJ2-7	CSAGTGGYEQYF	TGCAGCGCCGGGACAGGGGGCTACGAGCAGTACTTC
NA	TRBV11-2	16	TRBD2	TRBJ2-1	CASSLGGSGPYNEQFF	TGTGCCAGCAGCTTAGGAGGTAGCGGGCCCTACAATGAGCAGTTCTTC